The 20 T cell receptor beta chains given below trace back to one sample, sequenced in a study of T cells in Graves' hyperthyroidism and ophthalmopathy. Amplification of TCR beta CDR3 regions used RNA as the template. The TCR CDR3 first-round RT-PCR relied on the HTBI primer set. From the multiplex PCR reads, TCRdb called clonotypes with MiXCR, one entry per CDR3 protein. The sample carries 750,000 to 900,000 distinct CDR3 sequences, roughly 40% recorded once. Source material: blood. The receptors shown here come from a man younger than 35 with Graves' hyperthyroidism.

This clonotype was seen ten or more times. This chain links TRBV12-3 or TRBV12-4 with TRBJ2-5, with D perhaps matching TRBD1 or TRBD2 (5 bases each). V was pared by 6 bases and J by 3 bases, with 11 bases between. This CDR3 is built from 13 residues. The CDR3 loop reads CASSSGGEETQYF. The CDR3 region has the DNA TGTGCCAGCAGCTCTGGGGGTGAAGAGACCCAGTACTTC.

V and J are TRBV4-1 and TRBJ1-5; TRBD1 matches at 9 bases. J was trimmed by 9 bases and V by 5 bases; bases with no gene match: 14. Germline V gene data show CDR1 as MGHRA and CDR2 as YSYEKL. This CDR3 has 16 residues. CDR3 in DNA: TGCGCCAGCAGCGCTTGGGAGGGACAGGGCGCAGTGCCCCAGCATTTT. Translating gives CASSAWEGQGAVPQHF.

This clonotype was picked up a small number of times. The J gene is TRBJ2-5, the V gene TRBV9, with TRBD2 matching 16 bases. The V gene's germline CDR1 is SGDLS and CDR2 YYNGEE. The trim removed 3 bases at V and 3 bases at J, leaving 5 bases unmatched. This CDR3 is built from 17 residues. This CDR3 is CASSAPGLAGGEETQYF. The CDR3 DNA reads TGTGCCAGCAGCGCACCGGGACTAGCGGGAGGGGAAGAGACCCAGTACTTC.

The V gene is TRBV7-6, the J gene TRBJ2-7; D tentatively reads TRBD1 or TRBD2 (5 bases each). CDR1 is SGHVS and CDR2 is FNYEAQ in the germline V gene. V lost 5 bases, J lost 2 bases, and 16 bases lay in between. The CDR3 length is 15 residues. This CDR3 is CASSGPGTSPYEQYF. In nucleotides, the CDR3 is TGTGCCAGCAGCGGCCCCGGGACCTCCCCCTACGAGCAGTACTTC.

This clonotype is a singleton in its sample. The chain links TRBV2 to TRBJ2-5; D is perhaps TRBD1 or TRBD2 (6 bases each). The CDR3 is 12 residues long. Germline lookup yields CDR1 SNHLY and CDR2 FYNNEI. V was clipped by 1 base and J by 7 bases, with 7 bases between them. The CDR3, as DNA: TGTGCCAGCAGTGAAGAGGGGGGGACCCAGTACTTC. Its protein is CASSEEGGTQYF.

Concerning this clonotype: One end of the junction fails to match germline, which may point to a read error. The CDR3 DNA reads TGCGCCAGCACTTCGGGGCAGGACTATGGCTACACCTTC. Translated: CASTSGQDYGYTF. The V gene is TRBV7-2, the J gene TRBJ1-2, with D tentatively TRBD1 (5 bases). The length of the CDR3 is 13 residues. Germline values: CDR1 SGHTA, CDR2 FQGNSA.

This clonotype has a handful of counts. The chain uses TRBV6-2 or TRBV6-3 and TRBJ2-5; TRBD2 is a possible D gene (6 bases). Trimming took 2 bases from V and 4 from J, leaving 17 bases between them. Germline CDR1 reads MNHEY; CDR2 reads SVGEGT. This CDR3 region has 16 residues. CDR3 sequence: CASSYGWAGGIETQYF. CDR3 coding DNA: TGTGCCAGCAGTTACGGCTGGGCAGGAGGGATAGAGACCCAGTACTTC.

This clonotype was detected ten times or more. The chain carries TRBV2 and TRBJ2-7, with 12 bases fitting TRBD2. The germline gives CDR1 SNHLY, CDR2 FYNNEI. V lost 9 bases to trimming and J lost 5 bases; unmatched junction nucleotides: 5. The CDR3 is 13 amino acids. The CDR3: CARRLAGVDEQYF. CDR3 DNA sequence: TGTGCCAGAAGACTAGCGGGAGTGGACGAGCAGTACTTC.

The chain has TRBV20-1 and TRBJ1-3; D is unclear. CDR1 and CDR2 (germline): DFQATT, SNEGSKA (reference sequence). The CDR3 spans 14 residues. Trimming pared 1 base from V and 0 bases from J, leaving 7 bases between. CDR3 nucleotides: TGCAGTGCTAGAGGGCGGAACTCTGGAAACACCATATATTTT. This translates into CSARGRNSGNTIYF.

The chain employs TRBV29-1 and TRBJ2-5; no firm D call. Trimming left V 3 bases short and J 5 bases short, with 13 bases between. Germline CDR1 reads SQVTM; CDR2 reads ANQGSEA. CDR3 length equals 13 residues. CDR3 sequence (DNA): TGCAGCGTTGATCCCTCCCACGAGGAGACCCAGTACTTC. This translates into CSVDPSHEETQYF.

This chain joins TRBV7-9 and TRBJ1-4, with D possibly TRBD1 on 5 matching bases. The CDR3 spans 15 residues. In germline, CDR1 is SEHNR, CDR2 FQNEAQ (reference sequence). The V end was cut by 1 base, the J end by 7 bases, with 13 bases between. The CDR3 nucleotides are TGTGCCAGCAGCTTAGACAGGACAAAGACTGAAAAACTGTTTTTT. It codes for CASSLDRTKTEKLFF.

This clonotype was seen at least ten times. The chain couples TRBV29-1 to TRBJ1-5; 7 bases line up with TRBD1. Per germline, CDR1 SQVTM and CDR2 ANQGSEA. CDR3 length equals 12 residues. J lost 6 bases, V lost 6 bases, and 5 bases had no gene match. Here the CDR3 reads CSVGGGGQPQHF. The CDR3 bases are TGCAGCGTAGGGGGCGGGGGTCAGCCCCAGCATTTT.

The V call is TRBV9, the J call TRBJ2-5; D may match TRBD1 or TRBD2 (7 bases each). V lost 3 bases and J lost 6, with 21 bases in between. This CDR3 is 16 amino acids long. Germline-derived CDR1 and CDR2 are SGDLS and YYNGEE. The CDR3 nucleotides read TGTGCCAGCAGCGAGAGGTCAGGGGGAGGGCGGAAGACCCAGTACTTC. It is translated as CASSERSGGGRKTQYF.

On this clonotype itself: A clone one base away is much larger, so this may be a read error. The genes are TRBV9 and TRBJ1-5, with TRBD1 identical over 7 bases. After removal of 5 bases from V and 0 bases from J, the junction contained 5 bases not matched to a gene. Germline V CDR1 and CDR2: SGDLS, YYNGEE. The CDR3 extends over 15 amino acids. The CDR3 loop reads CASRAQGNSNQPQHF. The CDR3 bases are TGTGCCAGCAGGGCACAGGGGAATAGCAATCAGCCCCAGCATTTT.

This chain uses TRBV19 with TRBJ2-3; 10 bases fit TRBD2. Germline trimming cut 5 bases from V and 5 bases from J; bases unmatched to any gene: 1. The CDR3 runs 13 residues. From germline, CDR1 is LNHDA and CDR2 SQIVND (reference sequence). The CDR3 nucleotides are TGTGCCAGTAGTGGACTAGCGGTAGATACGCAGTATTTT. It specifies CASSGLAVDTQYF.

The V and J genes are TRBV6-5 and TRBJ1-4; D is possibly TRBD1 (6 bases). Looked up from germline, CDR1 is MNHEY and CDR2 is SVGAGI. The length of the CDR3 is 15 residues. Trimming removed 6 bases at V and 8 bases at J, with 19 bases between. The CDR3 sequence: CASSYTTSGVEKLFF. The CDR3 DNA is TGTGCCAGCAGCTACACGACCTCAGGGGTGGAAAAACTGTTTTTT.

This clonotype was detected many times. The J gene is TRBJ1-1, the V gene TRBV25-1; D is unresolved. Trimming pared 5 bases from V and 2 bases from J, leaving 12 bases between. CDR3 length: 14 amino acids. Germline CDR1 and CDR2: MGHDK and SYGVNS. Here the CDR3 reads CASSHDRTNTEAFF. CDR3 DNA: TGTGCCAGCAGTCATGATCGCACTAACACTGAAGCTTTCTTT. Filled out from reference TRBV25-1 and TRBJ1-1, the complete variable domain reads EADIYQTPRYLVIGTGKKITLECSQTMGHDKMYWYQQDPGMELHLIHYSYGVNSTEKGDLSSESTVSRIRTEHFPLTLESARPSHTSQYLCASSHDRTNTEAFFGQGTRLTVV.

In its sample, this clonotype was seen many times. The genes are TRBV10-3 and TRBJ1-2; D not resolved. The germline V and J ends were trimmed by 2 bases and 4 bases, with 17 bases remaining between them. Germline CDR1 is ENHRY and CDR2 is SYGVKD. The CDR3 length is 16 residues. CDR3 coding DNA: TGTGCCATCAGTGAGCCTAATTCGCTAAGTAGCTATGGCTACACCTTC. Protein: CAISEPNSLSSYGYTF.

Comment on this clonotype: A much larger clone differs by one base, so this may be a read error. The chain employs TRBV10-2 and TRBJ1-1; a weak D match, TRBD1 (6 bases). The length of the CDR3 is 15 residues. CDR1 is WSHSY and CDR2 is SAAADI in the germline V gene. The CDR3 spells CASSGVRGRDTEALF. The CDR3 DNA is TGCGCCAGCAGTGGGGTTCGGGGCCGGGACACTGAAGCTCTCTTT.

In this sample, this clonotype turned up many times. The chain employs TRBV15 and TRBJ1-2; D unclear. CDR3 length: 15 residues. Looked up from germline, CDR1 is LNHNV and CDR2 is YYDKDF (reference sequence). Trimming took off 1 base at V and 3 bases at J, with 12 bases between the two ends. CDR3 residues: CATSRAYGFDYGYTF. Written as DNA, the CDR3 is TGTGCCACCAGCAGAGCATACGGGTTTGACTATGGCTACACCTTC. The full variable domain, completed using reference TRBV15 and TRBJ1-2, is DAMVIQNPRYQVTQFGKPVTLSCSQTLNHNVMYWYQQKSSQAPKLLFHYYDKDFNNEADTPDNFQSRRPNTSFCFLDIRSPGLGDTAMYLCATSRAYGFDYGYTFGSGTRLTVV.